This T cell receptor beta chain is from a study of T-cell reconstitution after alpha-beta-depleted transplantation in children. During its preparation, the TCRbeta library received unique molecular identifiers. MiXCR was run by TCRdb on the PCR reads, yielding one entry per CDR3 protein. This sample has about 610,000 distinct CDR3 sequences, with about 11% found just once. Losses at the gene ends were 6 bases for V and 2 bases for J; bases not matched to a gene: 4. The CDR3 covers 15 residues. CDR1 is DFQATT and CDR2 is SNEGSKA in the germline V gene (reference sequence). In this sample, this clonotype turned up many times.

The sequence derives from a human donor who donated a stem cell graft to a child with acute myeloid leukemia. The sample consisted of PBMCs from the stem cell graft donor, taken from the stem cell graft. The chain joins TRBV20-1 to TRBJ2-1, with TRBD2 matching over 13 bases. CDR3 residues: CSAVTSGGTYNEQFF. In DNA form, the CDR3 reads TGCAGTGCGGTGACTAGCGGGGGGACCTACAATGAGCAGTTCTTC.